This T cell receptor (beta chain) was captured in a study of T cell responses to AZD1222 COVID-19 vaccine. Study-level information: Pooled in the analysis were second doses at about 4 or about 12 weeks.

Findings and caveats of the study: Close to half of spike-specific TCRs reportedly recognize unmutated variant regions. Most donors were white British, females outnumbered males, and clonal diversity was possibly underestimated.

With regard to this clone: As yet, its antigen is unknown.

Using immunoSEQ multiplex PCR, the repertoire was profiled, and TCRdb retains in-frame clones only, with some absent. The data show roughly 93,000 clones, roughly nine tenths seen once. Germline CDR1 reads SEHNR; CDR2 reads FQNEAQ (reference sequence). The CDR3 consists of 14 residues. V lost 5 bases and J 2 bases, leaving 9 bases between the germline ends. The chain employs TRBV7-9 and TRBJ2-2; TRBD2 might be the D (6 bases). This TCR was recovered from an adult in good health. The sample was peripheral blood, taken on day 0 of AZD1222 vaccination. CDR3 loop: CASSGTLNTGELFF. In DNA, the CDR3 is TGTGCCAGCAGCGGGACTTTAAACACCGGGGAGCTGTTTTTT.